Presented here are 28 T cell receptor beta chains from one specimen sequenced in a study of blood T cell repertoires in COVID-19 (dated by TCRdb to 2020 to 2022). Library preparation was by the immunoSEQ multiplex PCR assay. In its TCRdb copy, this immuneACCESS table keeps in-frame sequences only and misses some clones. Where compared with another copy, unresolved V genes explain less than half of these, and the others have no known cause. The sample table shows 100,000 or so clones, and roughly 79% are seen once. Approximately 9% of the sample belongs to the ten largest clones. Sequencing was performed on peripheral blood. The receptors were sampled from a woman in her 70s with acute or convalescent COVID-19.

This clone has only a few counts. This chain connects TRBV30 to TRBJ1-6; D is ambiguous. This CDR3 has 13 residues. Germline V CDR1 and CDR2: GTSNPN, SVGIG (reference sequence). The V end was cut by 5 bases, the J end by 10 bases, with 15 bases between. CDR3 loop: CAWGPERQSPLHF. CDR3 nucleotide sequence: TGTGCCTGGGGTCCCGAGCGTCAGTCACCCCTCCACTTT.

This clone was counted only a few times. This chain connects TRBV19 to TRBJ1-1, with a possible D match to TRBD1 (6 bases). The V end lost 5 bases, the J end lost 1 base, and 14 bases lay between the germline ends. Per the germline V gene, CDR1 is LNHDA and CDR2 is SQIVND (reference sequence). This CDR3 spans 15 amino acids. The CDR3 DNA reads TGTGCCAGTAGTGCTACAGGGATGGGGAACACTGAAGCTTTCTTT. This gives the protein CASSATGMGNTEAFF.

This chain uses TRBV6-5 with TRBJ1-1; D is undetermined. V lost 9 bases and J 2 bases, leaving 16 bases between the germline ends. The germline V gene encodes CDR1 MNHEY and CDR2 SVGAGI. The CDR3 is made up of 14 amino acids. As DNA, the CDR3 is TGTGCCAGTAAGACGGGTCTTCAAAACACTGAAGCTTTCTTT. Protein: CASKTGLQNTEAFF.

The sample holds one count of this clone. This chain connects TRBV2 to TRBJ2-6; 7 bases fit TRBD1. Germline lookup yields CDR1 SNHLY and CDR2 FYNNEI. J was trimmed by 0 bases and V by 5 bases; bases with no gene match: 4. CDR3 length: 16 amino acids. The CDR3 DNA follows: TGTGCCAGCAGTCGGGACAGCTCCTCTGGGGCCAACGTCCTGACTTTC. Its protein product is CASSRDSSSGANVLTF.

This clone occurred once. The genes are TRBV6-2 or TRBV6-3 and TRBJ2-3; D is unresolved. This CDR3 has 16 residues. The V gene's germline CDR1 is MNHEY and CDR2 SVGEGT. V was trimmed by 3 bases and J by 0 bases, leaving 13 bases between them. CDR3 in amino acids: CASSYVVYDSTDTQYF. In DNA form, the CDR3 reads TGTGCCAGCAGTTATGTCGTCTACGATAGCACAGATACGCAGTATTTT.

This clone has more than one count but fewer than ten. CDR3 DNA sequence: TGTGCCAGCAGCCAATGGGAGGGGACTGAAGCTTTCTTT. It encodes CASSQWEGTEAFF. The rearrangement joins TRBV3-1 (or the pseudogene TRBV3-2) to TRBJ1-1; possible D gene TRBD1, 5 bases. This CDR3 spans 13 amino acids. Trimming pared 2 bases from V and 5 bases from J, leaving 9 bases between. Germline CDR1 reads LGHDT; CDR2 reads YNNKEL (reference sequence).

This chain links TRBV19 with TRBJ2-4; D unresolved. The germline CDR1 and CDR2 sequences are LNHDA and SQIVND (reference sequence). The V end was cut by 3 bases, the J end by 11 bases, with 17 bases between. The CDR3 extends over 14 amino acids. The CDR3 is CASSMGLGVTFQYF. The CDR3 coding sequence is TGTGCCAGTAGTATGGGCCTGGGTGTGACATTTCAGTACTTC. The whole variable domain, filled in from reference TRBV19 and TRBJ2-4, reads DGGITQSPKYLFRKEGQNVTLSCEQNLNHDAMYWYRQDPGQGLRLIYYSQIVNDFQKGDIAEGYSVSREKKESFPLTVTSAQKNPTAFYLCASSMGLGVTFQYFGAGTRLSVL.

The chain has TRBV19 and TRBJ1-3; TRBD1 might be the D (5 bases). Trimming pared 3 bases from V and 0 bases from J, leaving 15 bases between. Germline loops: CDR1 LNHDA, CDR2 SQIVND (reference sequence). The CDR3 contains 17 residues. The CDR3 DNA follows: TGTGCCAGTAGTATCCCCGCCCGGGGGTCCTCTGGAAACACCATATATTTT. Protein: CASSIPARGSSGNTIYF. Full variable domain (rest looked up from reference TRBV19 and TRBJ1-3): DGGITQSPKYLFRKEGQNVTLSCEQNLNHDAMYWYRQDPGQGLRLIYYSQIVNDFQKGDIAEGYSVSREKKESFPLTVTSAQKNPTAFYLCASSIPARGSSGNTIYFGEGSWLTVV.

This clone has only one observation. The CDR3 coding sequence is TGTGCCAGCGGCCCGGCGGGACTAGCGTCGGATACGCAGTATTTT. Encoded protein: CASGPAGLASDTQYF. The V gene is TRBV28, the J gene TRBJ2-3, with TRBD2 matching over 10 bases. Losses at the gene ends were 8 bases for V and 6 bases for J; bases not matched to a gene: 11. The V gene's germline CDR1 is MDHEN and CDR2 SYDVKM. The CDR3 is 15 amino acids.

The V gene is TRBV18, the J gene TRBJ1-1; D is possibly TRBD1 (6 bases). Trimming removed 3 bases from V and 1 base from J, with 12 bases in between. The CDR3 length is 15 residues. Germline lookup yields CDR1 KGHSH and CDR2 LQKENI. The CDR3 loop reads CASSPRDTTNTEAFF. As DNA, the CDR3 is TGTGCCAGCTCACCCAGGGACACCACGAACACTGAAGCTTTCTTT.

The CDR3 bases are TGTGCCAGCAGCGCAGGGACTACCTACAATGAGCAGTTCTTC. Its translation: CASSAGTTYNEQFF. V and J are TRBV9 and TRBJ2-1, with 7 bases fitting TRBD2. In germline, CDR1 is SGDLS, CDR2 YYNGEE. There are 14 residues in the CDR3. V lost 3 bases to trimming and J lost 2 bases; unmatched junction nucleotides: 2.

The CDR3: CASSPLGVRGPRGGTEAFF. CDR3 DNA sequence: TGTGCCAGCAGCCCATTGGGCGTCAGGGGGCCGCGAGGTGGGACTGAAGCTTTCTTT. The J gene is TRBJ1-1, the V gene TRBV7-2; 8 nucleotides match TRBD1. This CDR3 has 19 amino acids. J was trimmed by 5 bases and V by 5 bases; bases with no gene match: 22. The V gene's germline CDR1 is SGHTA and CDR2 FQGNSA.

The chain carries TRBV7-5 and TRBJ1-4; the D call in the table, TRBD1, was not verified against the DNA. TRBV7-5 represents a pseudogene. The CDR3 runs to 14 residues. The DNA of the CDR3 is TGTGTCAGAAGAGCAGACAGCGTTAATGAAAAACTGTTTTTT. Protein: CVRRADSVNEKLFF.

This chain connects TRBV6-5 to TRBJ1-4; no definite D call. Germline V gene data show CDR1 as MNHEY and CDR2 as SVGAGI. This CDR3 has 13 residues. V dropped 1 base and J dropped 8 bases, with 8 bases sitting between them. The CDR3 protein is CASSYFPLEKLFF. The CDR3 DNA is TGTGCCAGCAGTTACTTCCCTCTCGAAAAACTGTTTTTT.

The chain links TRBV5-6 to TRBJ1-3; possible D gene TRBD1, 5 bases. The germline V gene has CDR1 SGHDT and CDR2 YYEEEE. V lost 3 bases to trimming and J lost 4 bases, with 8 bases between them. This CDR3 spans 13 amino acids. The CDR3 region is CASSSGVGNTIYF. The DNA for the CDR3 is TGTGCCAGCAGCTCGGGGGTAGGAAACACCATATATTTT.

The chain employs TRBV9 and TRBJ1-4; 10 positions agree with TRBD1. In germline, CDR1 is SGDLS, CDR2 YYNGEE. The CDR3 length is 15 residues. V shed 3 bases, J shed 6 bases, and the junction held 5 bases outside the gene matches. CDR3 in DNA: TGTGCCAGCAGCGGGACCGGGACAGGGGATGAAAAACTGTTTTTT. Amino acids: CASSGTGTGDEKLFF.

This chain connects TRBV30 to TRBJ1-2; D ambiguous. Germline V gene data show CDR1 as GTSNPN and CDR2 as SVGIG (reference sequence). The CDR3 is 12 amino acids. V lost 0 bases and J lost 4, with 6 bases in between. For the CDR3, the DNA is TGTGCCTGGAGTGTAGGAGCCTATGGCTACACCTTC. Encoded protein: CAWSVGAYGYTF.

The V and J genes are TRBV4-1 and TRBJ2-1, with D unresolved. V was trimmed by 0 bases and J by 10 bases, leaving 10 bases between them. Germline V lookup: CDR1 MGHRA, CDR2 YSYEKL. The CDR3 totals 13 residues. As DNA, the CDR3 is TGCGCCAGCAGCCAAGATCGCCCAGTCGAGCAGTTCTTC. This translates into CASSQDRPVEQFF.

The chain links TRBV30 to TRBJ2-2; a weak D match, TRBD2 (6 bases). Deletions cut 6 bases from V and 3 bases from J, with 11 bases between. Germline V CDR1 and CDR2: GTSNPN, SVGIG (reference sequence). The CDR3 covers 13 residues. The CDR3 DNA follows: TGTGCCTGCGGGGGATGGGACACCGGGGAGCTGTTTTTT. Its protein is CACGGWDTGELFF. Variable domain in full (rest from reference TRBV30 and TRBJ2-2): SQTIHQWPATLVQPVGSPLSLECTVEGTSNPNLYWYRQAAGRGLQLLFYSVGIGQISSEVPQNLSASRPQDRQFILSSKKLLLSDSGFYLCACGGWDTGELFFGEGSRLTVL.

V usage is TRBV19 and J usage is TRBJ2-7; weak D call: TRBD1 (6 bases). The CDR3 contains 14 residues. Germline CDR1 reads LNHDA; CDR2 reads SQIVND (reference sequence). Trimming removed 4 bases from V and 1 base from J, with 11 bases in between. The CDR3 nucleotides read TGTGCCAGTAGTACCGGGACACCTTCCTACGAGCAGTACTTC. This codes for CASSTGTPSYEQYF.

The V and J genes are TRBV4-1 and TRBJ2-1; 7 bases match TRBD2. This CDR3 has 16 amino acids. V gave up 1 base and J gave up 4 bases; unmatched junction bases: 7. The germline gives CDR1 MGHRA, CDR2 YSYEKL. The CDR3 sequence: CASSQVRGSGYNEQFF. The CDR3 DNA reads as TGCGCCAGCAGCCAAGTCCGCGGGAGTGGGTACAATGAGCAGTTCTTC.

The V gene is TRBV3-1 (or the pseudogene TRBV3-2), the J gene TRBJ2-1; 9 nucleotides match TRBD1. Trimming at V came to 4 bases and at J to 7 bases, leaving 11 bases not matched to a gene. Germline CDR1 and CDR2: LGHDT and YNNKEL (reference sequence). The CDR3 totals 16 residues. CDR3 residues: CASSPHGTGKKNEQFF. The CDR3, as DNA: TGTGCCAGCAGCCCCCATGGGACAGGGAAAAAGAATGAGCAGTTCTTC.

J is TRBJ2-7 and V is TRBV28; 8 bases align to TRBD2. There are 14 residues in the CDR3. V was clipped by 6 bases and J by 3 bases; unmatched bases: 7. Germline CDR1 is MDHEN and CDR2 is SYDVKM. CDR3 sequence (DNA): TGTGCCAGCAGCCATGTGCGGGGGGACTACGAGCAGTACTTC. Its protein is CASSHVRGDYEQYF.

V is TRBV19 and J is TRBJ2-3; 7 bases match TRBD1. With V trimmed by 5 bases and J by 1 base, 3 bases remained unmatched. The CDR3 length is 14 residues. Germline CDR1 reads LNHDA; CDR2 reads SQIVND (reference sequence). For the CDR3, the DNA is TGTGCCAGTAGTTTGCAGGGGGGCACAGATACGCAGTATTTT. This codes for CASSLQGGTDTQYF.

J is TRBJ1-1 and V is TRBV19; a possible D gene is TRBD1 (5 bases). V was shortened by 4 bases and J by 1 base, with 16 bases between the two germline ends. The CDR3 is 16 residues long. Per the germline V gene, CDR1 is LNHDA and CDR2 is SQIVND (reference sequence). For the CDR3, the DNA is TGTGCCAGTAGTAGGCCTCCCCGACAGAAGAACACTGAAGCTTTCTTT. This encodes CASSRPPRQKNTEAFF.

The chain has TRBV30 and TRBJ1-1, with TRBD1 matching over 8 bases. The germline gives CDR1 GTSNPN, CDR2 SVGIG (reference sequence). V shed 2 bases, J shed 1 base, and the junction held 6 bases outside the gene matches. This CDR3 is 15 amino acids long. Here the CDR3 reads CAWSLPGTGNTEAFF. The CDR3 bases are TGTGCCTGGAGTCTCCCCGGGACAGGGAACACTGAAGCTTTCTTT.

CDR3: CASSLVGRTGNTEAFF. Written as DNA, the CDR3 is TGTGCCAGCAGCTTAGTGGGCCGGACAGGGAACACTGAAGCTTTCTTT. This chain joins TRBV7-8 and TRBJ1-1; 7 positions agree with TRBD1. This CDR3 is built from 16 residues. Per germline, CDR1 SGHVS and CDR2 FQNEAQ. V trimming: 1 base; J trimming: 1 base; junction bases outside the gene matches: 6.

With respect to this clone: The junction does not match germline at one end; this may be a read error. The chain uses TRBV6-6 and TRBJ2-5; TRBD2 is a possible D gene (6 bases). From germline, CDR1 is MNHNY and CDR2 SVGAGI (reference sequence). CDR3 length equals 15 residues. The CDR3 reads CASSGRDEGQVTQYF. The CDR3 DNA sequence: TGTGCCAGCAGTGGGCGGGACGAAGGACAAGTGACCCAGTACTTC.